Listed below are T cell receptor beta chains from one sample, sequenced in a study of shared clonotypes between healthy human individuals. Clones were read by immunoSEQ multiplex PCR, and TCRdb kept only the in-frame ones, dropping some. Here the sample spans 900,000 to 1,200,000 clones, 75% to 85% being singletons. Sequencing used memory CD4+ T cells from PBMCs. These receptors came from a man aged 18 to 35 in good health. Some clones in this sample may be carry-over from other donors' samples. Each CDR3 is given with its conserved first and last residue. The D gene is left open where the match is weak. Clone size is not always given. Where it is, it says once, few, many or a class for expanded clones.

>TRBJ1-2|TRBV4-1|once|.
TGCGCCAGCAGCCCGCTCGGGGCAGGGACTGGCTACACCTTC
CASSPLGAGTGYTF
>TRBJ2-5|TRBV18|.|.
TGTGCCAGCTCACCCGCGTCCACGGGAGAGACCCAGTACTTC
CASSPASTGETQYF
>TRBJ1-1|TRBV7-9|.|.
TGTGCCAGCAGCCGATCGGGGAACCCTGAAGCTTTCTTT
CASSRSGNPEAFF
>TRBJ1-5|TRBV7-2|once|TRBD1
TGTGCCAGCAGCCAAGGGGGCCAGGGCAATCAGCCCCAGCATTTT
CASSQGGQGNQPQHF
>TRBJ2-1|TRBV21-1|.|.
TGTGCCAGCAGGTCCATTGGACAGGGTGTTTTTTACAATGAGCAGTTCTTC
CASRSIGQGVFYNEQFF
>TRBJ2-7|TRBV5-1|.|.
TGCGCCAGCAGCTTATGGCAGGGAGACGAGCAGTACTTC
CASSLWQGDEQYF
>TRBJ1-1|TRBV9|.|.
TGTGCCAGCAGCGCGGACAGTAACACTGAAGCTTTCTTT
CASSADSNTEAFF
>TRBJ2-1|TRBV2|few|.
TGTGCCAGCAGTGATCCGGCCCGGCCTTGGTTCTTC
CASSDPARPWFF
>TRBJ2-7|TRBV28|few|.
TGTGCCAGCAGTCCCTCTCTTGCGGGCTCCTACGAGCAGTACTTC
CASSPSLAGSYEQYF
>TRBJ2-5|TRBV29-1|.|TRBD1
TGCAGCTCGAGGGACAGGGGTACGGCAGAGACCCAGTACTTC
CSSRDRGTAETQYF
>TRBJ1-1|TRBV5-4|.|.
TGTGCCAGCAGCTTTGATCCGGGACAACTGGGGTTGGGAGCTTTCTTT
CASSFDPGQLGLGAFF
>TRBJ2-2|TRBV6-6|many|.
TGTGCCAGCAACATAGGGCCCGGGGAGCTGTTTTTT
CASNIGPGELFF
>TRBJ2-7|TRBV2|.|TRBD2
TGTGCCAGCAGTGTAAAGCGGGAGGGCCGTAGGACCTACGAGCAGTACTTC
CASSVKREGRRTYEQYF
>TRBJ2-7|TRBV5-1|once|.
TGCGCCAGCAGCTTGGAACCAGGCCGTTCCTACGAGCAGTACTTC
CASSLEPGRSYEQYF
>TRBJ2-5|TRBV6-1|.|TRBD1
TGTGCCAGCAGACGAACAGGGGGCTTGGGGGAGACCCAGTACTTC
CASRRTGGLGETQYF